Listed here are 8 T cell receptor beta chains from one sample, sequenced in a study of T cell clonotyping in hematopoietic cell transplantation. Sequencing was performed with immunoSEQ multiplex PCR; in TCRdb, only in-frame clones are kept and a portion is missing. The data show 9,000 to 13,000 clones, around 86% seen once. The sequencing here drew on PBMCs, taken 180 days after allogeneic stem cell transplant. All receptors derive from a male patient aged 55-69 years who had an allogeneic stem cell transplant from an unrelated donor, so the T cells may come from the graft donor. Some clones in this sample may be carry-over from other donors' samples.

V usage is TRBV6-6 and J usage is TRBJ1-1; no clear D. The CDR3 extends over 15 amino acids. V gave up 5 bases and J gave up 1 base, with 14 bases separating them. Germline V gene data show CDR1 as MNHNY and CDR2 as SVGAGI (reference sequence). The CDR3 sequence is CASSDVQRANTEAFF. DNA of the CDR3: TGTGCCAGCAGTGACGTACAGCGAGCGAACACTGAAGCTTTCTTT.

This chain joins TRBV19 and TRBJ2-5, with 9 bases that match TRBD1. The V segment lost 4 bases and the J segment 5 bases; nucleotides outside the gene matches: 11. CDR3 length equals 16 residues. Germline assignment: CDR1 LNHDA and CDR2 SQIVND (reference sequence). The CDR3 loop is CASSTPGQGEKETQYF. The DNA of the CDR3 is TGTGCCAGTAGTACACCGGGACAGGGAGAAAAGGAGACCCAGTACTTC.

DNA for the CDR3: TGTGCCAGCAGCTTACAGGGAGTTTGGGTCTACGAGCAGTACTTC. It encodes CASSLQGVWVYEQYF. The V call is TRBV5-6, the J call TRBJ2-7; a weak D match, TRBD1 (6 bases). CDR1 and CDR2 (germline): SGHDT, YYEEEE. The CDR3 length is 15 residues. Trimming left V 2 bases short and J 3 bases short, with 15 bases between.

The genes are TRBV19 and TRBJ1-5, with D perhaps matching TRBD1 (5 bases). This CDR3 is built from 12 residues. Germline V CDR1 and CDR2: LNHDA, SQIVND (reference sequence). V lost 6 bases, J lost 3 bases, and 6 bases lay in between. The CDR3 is CASRGVNQPQHF. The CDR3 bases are TGTGCCAGTAGAGGGGTCAATCAGCCCCAGCATTTT.

For the CDR3, the DNA is TGTGCCAGCAGCCCGGGACAGATTTCTACCCCCCTCCACTTT. Translation: CASSPGQISTPLHF. The chain employs TRBV6-5 and TRBJ1-6, with 7 positions matching TRBD1. Germline V CDR1 and CDR2: MNHEY, SVGAGI. Germline trimming cut 6 bases from V and 13 bases from J; bases unmatched to any gene: 12. The CDR3 consists of 14 residues.

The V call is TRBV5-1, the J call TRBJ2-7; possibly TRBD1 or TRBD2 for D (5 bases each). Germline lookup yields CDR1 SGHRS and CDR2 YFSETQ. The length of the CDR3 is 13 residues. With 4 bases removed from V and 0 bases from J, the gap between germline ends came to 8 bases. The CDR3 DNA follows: TGCGCCAGCAGCAGGGACGGCTCCTACGAGCAGTACTTC. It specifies CASSRDGSYEQYF.

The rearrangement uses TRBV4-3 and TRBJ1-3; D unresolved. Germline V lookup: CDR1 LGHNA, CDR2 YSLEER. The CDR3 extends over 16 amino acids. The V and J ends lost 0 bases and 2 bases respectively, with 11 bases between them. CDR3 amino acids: CASSQDRTATGNTIYF. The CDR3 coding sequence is TGCGCCAGCAGCCAAGATCGAACAGCTACTGGAAACACCATATATTTT.

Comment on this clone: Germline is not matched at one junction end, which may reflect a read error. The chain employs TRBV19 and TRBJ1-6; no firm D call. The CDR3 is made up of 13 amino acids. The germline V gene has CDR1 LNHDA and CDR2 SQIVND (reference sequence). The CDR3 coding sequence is TGTGCCACCCGACGTAAGGGTAATTCGCCCCTCCACTTT. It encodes CATRRKGNSPLHF.